This T cell receptor beta chain emerged from a study of OX40 agonist ivuxolimab in advanced cancers. Using immunoSEQ multiplex PCR, the repertoire was profiled, and TCRdb retains in-frame clones only, with some absent. This sample carries about 93,000 clones, around 94% of them seen once, and the ten largest clones take about 2.6%. Germline V gene lookup returns CDR1 MNHEY and CDR2 SMNVEV (reference sequence). Trimming cost V 6 bases and J 6 bases; bases outside gene matches: 8. The CDR3 loop spans 15 amino acids. Drawing of blood for sampling happened at baseline, at cycle 4 day 1, and at cycle 7 day 1.

This sequence was found in an adult with an advanced solid tumor such as melanoma, head and neck, liver or kidney cancer. The input for sequencing was CD4+ or CD8+ T cells sorted from blood, taken in a trial of the OX40 agonist ivuxolimab. The genes are TRBV27 and TRBJ1-6, with 7 positions matching TRBD1. CDR3 amino acids: CASRRQGGINSPLHF. Written as DNA, the CDR3 is TGTGCCAGCAGGCGACAAGGGGGCATTAATTCACCCCTCCACTTT.